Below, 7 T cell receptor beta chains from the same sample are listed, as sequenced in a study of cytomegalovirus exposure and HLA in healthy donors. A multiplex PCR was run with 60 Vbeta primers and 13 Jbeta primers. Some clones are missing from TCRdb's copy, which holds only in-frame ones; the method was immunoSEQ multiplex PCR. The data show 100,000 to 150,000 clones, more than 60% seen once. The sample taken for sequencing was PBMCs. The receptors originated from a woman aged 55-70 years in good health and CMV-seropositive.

The CDR3 region has the DNA TGTGCCAGCAGCCCAGCCCCGACTAGCGGGGGGTTAGAGACCCAGTACTTC. Its protein product is CASSPAPTSGGLETQYF. This chain uses TRBV7-2 with TRBJ2-5; 13 bases line up with TRBD2. The CDR3 is 17 residues long. Unmatched junction bases numbered 10, after V lost 5 bases and J lost 4 bases. Germline V gene sequence: CDR1 SGHTA, CDR2 FQGNSA.

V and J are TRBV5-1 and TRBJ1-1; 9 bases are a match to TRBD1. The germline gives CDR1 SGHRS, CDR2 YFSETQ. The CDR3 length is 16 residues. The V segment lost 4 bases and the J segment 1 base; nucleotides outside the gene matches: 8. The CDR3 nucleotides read TGCGCCAGCAGCCCGAGGGAACAGGGGGCGAACACTGAAGCTTTCTTT. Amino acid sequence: CASSPREQGANTEAFF.

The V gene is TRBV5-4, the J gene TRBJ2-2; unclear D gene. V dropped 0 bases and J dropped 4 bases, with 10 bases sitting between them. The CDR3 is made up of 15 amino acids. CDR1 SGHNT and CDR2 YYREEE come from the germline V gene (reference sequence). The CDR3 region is CASSLAELTTGELFF. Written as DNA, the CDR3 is TGTGCCAGCAGCTTGGCCGAACTAACCACCGGGGAGCTGTTTTTT.

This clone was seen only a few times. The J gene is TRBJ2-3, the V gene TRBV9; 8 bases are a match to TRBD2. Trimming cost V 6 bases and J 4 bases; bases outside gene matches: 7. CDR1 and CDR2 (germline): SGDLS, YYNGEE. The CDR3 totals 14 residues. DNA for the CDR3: TGTGCCAGCAATCAGCGGGGGATGGCAGATACGCAGTATTTT. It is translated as CASNQRGMADTQYF.

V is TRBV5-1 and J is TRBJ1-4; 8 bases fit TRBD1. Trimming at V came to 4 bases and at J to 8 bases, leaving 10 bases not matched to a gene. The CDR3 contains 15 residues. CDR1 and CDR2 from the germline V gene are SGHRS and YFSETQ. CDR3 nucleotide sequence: TGCGCCAGCAGCCCGGTGACAGGGGCAGGGGAAAAACTGTTTTTT. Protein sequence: CASSPVTGAGEKLFF.

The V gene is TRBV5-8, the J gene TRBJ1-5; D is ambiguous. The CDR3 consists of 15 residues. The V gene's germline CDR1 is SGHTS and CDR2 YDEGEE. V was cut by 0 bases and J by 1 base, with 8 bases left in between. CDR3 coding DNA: TGTGCCAGCAGCTTGGGGGGAGTCAGCAATCAGCCCCAGCATTTT. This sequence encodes CASSLGGVSNQPQHF.

The CDR3 loop reads CASRTLAGGGDTQYF. The CDR3 bases are TGTGCCAGCAGAACACTAGCGGGGGGGGGAGATACGCAGTATTTT. V usage is TRBV6-5 and J usage is TRBJ2-3; 13 bases line up with TRBD2. This CDR3 is 15 amino acids long. Germline V gene sequence: CDR1 MNHEY, CDR2 SVGAGI. After removal of 6 bases from V and 5 bases from J, the junction contained 5 bases not matched to a gene.